This TCR beta chain was found in a study of blood T cell repertoires in COVID-19. This clone was picked up a small number of times. Authors' analysis steps: Estimation of nucleated cell counts relied on the amplification of reference gene primers. The assay was immunoSEQ multiplex PCR, and TCRdb's table has in-frame clones only and misses some. The V and J calls and the clone size are those of that table, but D and trimming were determined from the DNA. The sample has some 150,000 clones; about 83% are singletons. Trimming cost V 6 bases and J 7 bases, with 15 bases left between them. Germline CDR1 reads SQVTM; CDR2 reads ANQGSEA. There are 12 residues in the CDR3.

The clonotype was recovered from a human donor in a cohort sampled during active COVID-19. Material: peripheral blood. The chain couples TRBV29-1 to TRBJ2-5; maybe TRBD2 (5 bases). CDR3 residues: CSVLGEAATQYF. CDR3 nucleotides: TGCAGCGTGCTGGGTGAAGCGGCGACCCAGTACTTC. Together with reference TRBV29-1 and TRBJ2-5, the CDR3 gives the full variable domain: SAVISQKPSRDICQRGTSLTIQCQVDSQVTMMFWYRQQPGQSLTLIATANQGSEATYESGFVIDKFPISRPNLTFSTLTVSNMSPEDSSIYLCSVLGEAATQYFGPGTRLLVL.